Each of the 10 T cell receptor beta chains below was sequenced from the same sample in a study of blood T cells in healthy people across ages. Sample-barcoded 5' priming and a J-beta primer mix drove a second PCR of roughly 7 to 11 cycles. TCRdb ran MiXCR on the 5' RACE reads and lists one entry per CDR3 protein. The data show under 2,000,000 distinct CDR3 sequences, 40% to 55% seen once. Material for sequencing was blood. These receptor sequences come from a woman in her 40s in good health.

This clonotype was seen a handful of times. V gene TRBV7-2 combines with J gene TRBJ2-5; weak D call: TRBD1 (8 bases). The end of the DNA fits TRBJ2-7 better, so the J call may be wrong. The CDR3 spans 15 residues. Looked up from germline, CDR1 is SGHTA and CDR2 is FQGNSA. This CDR3 is CASSDRQGRGYEQYF. DNA of the CDR3: TGTGCCAGCAGCGATCGACAGGGGAGGGGCTACGAGCAGTACTTC.

The J gene is TRBJ2-1, the V gene TRBV3-1; TRBD2 is a possible D gene (6 bases). V was cut by 1 base and J by 13 bases, with 20 bases left in between. The CDR3 loop spans 15 amino acids. From germline, CDR1 is LGHDT and CDR2 YNNKEL (reference sequence). CDR3 nucleotide sequence: TGTGCCAGCAGCCAAGTCCGGGGGATACAAGAGACCCAGTTCTTC. This translates into CASSQVRGIQETQFF.

This clonotype was counted only a few times. One junction end does not reproduce the germline sequence, and a read error may be involved. This chain connects TRBV11-2 to TRBJ2-4; tentatively, D is TRBD2 (5 bases). The CDR3 runs 13 residues. Germline lookup yields CDR1 SGHAT and CDR2 FQNNGV. In nucleotides, the CDR3 is TGTGCCAGCAGCGTAGAGGTGGGAGATGAGCAGTACTTC. Translation gives CASSVEVGDEQYF.

CDR3 nucleotides: TGCAGTGCTAGAGTACTAGCGGGGGGGCCTCTAGAGACCCAGTACTTC. This encodes CSARVLAGGPLETQYF. The genes are TRBV20-1 and TRBJ2-5, with TRBD2 matching 13 bases. Per germline, CDR1 DFQATT and CDR2 SNEGSKA (reference sequence). Trimming cost V 1 base and J 4 bases; bases outside gene matches: 6. The CDR3 loop spans 16 amino acids.

This clonotype has more than one count but fewer than ten. This chain connects TRBV18 to TRBJ2-7, with a weak D call TRBD1 (6 bases). There are 14 residues in the CDR3. Germline loops: CDR1 KGHSH, CDR2 LQKENI. Between the trimmed V and J ends, which lost 3 bases and 2 bases, there was a span of 11 bases. The CDR3 spells CASSPRGQTYEQYF. As DNA, the CDR3 is TGTGCCAGCTCACCCCGAGGACAGACCTACGAGCAGTACTTC.

This clonotype occurred a few times. The gene calls are TRBV20-1 and TRBJ1-2, with a possible D match to TRBD1 (5 bases). This CDR3 has 13 residues. V gave up 1 base and J gave up 2 bases, with 8 bases separating them. The V gene's germline CDR1 is DFQATT and CDR2 SNEGSKA (reference sequence). CDR3 DNA: TGCAGTGCTAGAGTGGGGGGGAACTATGGCTACACCTTC. It specifies CSARVGGNYGYTF.

This clonotype was seen a few times. V is TRBV10-3 and J is TRBJ2-3; D might be TRBD2 (6 bases). With 7 bases removed from V and 14 bases from J, the gap between germline ends came to 22 bases. Germline assignment: CDR1 ENHRY and CDR2 SYGVKD. This CDR3 contains 13 residues. CDR3: CAITPDGTPIPYF. For the CDR3, the DNA is TGTGCCATCACCCCGGACGGGACTCCCATCCCGTATTTT.

The table lists this clonotype with a few counts. This sequence joins TRBV20-1 and TRBJ2-5; no clear D gene. With 0 bases removed from V and 0 bases from J, the gap between germline ends came to 8 bases. This CDR3 comprises 14 residues. Germline CDR1 is DFQATT and CDR2 is SNEGSKA (reference sequence). The CDR3 region is CSARDRKYQETQYF. The CDR3 region has the DNA TGCAGTGCTAGAGATAGGAAGTACCAAGAGACCCAGTACTTC.

The genes are TRBV6-5 and TRBJ2-5; D is unresolved. Trimming stripped 8 bases from V and 2 bases from J, with 0 bases between. The CDR3 spans 9 residues. The germline V gene has CDR1 MNHEY and CDR2 SVGAGI. As DNA, the CDR3 is TGTGCCAGCCAAGAGACCCAGTACTTC. This translates into CASQETQYF.

This chain uses TRBV2 with TRBJ2-6; D unresolved. Between the trimmed V and J ends, which lost 7 bases and 0 bases, there was a span of 19 bases. Germline V lookup: CDR1 SNHLY, CDR2 FYNNEI. The CDR3 loop spans 18 amino acids. In DNA, the CDR3 is TGTGCCAGCATTCCCTTTTTGGTATTAGACTCTGGGGCCAACGTCCTGACTTTC. Translated: CASIPFLVLDSGANVLTF.